The 8 T cell receptor beta chains reported below all come from one sample, sequenced in a study of cytomegalovirus exposure and HLA in healthy donors. This PCR relied on a set of 60 Vbeta primers and 13 Jbeta primers. TCRdb's copy holds only in-frame clones and misses some; the assay was immunoSEQ multiplex PCR. The sample shows around 62,000 clones, roughly 80% of them seen only once. The material sequenced was PBMCs. Receptors originate from a male donor in good health and CMV-seropositive.

This sequence joins TRBV4-3 and TRBJ2-7, with 7 bases lining up with TRBD1. V gave up 2 bases and J gave up 4 bases; unmatched junction bases: 8. Germline CDR1 and CDR2: LGHNA and YSLEER. The CDR3 totals 15 residues. The CDR3 protein is CASSQIGDRVYEQYF. The CDR3 nucleotides are TGCGCCAGCAGCCAAATCGGAGACAGGGTTTACGAGCAGTACTTC.

The rearrangement uses TRBV4-1 and TRBJ1-1, with D possibly TRBD1 on 6 matching bases. The CDR3 is made up of 16 amino acids. Trimming cost V 1 base and J 2 bases, with 14 bases left between them. CDR1 and CDR2 (germline): MGHRA, YSYEKL. CDR3 nucleotides: TGCGCCAGCAGCCAAGGGGGCAGGGGTGGCAACACTGAAGCTTTCTTT. Translated: CASSQGGRGGNTEAFF.

The chain joins TRBV7-2 to TRBJ1-3, with D possibly TRBD1 on 6 matching bases. The germline V gene encodes CDR1 SGHTA and CDR2 FQGNSA. V was shortened by 5 bases and J by 0 bases, with 17 bases between the two germline ends. The CDR3 spans 17 residues. DNA for the CDR3: TGTGCCAGCAGCGGAGGGGGGGGGCCGAGCTCTGGAAACACCATATATTTT. It encodes CASSGGGGPSSGNTIYF.

The rearrangement joins TRBV4-1 to TRBJ1-4; D might be TRBD1 (6 bases). This CDR3 contains 21 residues. The ends were cut back, 0 bases at V and 2 bases at J, with 25 bases in the middle. Germline CDR1 MGHRA, CDR2 YSYEKL. The CDR3 nucleotides read TGCGCCAGCAGCCAAGAAAACCCTTCGGCCAGGGGAATAACGACTAATGAAAAACTGTTTTTT. Protein: CASSQENPSARGITTNEKLFF.

The chain has TRBV28 and TRBJ1-1, with 10 bases fitting TRBD1. The CDR3 consists of 14 residues. V dropped 9 bases and J dropped 3; count of bases not matched to a gene: 7. CDR1 and CDR2 from the germline V gene are MDHEN and SYDVKM. CDR3: CASRTGQGHTEAFF. The CDR3, as DNA: TGTGCCAGTCGAACGGGACAGGGGCACACTGAAGCTTTCTTT.

CDR3 nucleotide sequence: TGTGCCAGCATGGAGGGGTTGCCAGATACGCAGTATTTT. The encoded protein is CASMEGLPDTQYF. The V and J genes are TRBV6-1 and TRBJ2-3, with a tentative D call TRBD2 (6 bases). The CDR3 runs 13 residues. Germline values: CDR1 MNHNS, CDR2 SASEGT. Trimming removed 7 bases from V and 4 bases from J, with 12 bases in between.

The rearrangement uses TRBV19 and TRBJ1-1, with D perhaps matching TRBD1 (6 bases). The ends were cut back, 11 bases at V and 3 bases at J, with 22 bases in the middle. CDR1 is LNHDA, CDR2 SQIVND, per germline (reference sequence). The CDR3 extends over 15 amino acids. The CDR3 sequence is CASFGGASSYTEAFF. The DNA of the CDR3 is TGTGCCTCCTTTGGGGGGGCAAGCTCTTACACTGAAGCTTTCTTT.

This clone was seen just once. The chain carries TRBV6-1 and TRBJ2-4; no definite D call. The CDR3 totals 12 residues. Trimming shortened V by 5 bases and J by 3 bases, and 5 bases separated the two germline ends. Germline V gene sequence: CDR1 MNHNS, CDR2 SASEGT. CDR3 DNA sequence: TGTGCCAGCAGTCACAACAAAAACATTCAGTACTTC. It specifies CASSHNKNIQYF.